One sample yielded the 30 T cell receptor beta chains listed below, sequenced in a study of chemoradiotherapy in HPV16-positive cancers. The assay was immunoSEQ multiplex PCR, and TCRdb's table has in-frame clones only and misses some. The profile shows roughly 15,000 clones, more than 70% of them singletons. The starting material was tumor tissue, obtained from a patient who underwent chemoradiotherapy. These TCRs come from a human donor with HPV-associated anogenital cancer.

CDR3 loop: CASRRPTGASTEAFF. The CDR3, as DNA: TGTGCCAGCAGGCGTCCGACAGGGGCGAGCACTGAAGCTTTCTTT. This chain joins TRBV28 and TRBJ1-1; 8 positions agree with TRBD1. With 6 bases clipped from V and 4 bases from J, the junction kept 10 bases outside the gene matches. Germline values: CDR1 MDHEN, CDR2 SYDVKM. The CDR3 length is 15 residues.

This sequence joins TRBV5-1 and TRBJ2-7; D ambiguous. V dropped 6 bases and J dropped 3 bases, with 16 bases sitting between them. This CDR3 has 14 amino acids. Per the germline V gene, CDR1 is SGHRS and CDR2 is YFSETQ. The DNA of the CDR3 is TGCGCCAGCACCCCAGGAGCATTTGGCTACGAGCAGTACTTC. This sequence encodes CASTPGAFGYEQYF.

The J gene is TRBJ2-5, the V gene TRBV5-4; TRBD1 aligns across 7 bases. CDR1 and CDR2 from the germline V gene are SGHNT and YYREEE (reference sequence). Trimming removed 0 bases from V and 5 bases from J; junction bases left unmatched: 4. CDR3 length: 14 residues. In nucleotides, the CDR3 is TGTGCCAGCAGCTTGGGTCAACAGGGGGAGACCCAGTACTTC. It encodes CASSLGQQGETQYF.

V usage is TRBV4-1 and J usage is TRBJ2-1, with TRBD2 identical over 8 bases. The ends lost 6 bases at V and 7 bases at J; junction bases unmatched: 5. The CDR3 covers 13 residues. Germline assignment: CDR1 MGHRA and CDR2 YSYEKL. The CDR3 sequence is CASRLAVGNEQFF. The CDR3, as DNA: TGCGCCAGCAGACTAGCGGTCGGTAATGAGCAGTTCTTC.

Comment on this clone: Other DNA sequences in this specimen translate into the identical CDR3. The chain links TRBV7-2 to TRBJ1-2; D may be TRBD1 (5 bases). Germline assignment: CDR1 SGHTA and CDR2 FQGNSA. This CDR3 has 13 amino acids. Trimming removed 3 bases from V and 1 base from J, with 6 bases in between. Here the CDR3 reads CASSLGGNYGYTF. CDR3 nucleotides: TGTGCCAGCAGCTTGGGGGGTAACTATGGCTACACCTTC.

The V and J genes are TRBV2 and TRBJ2-7, with D possibly matching TRBD2 (6 bases). The germline V gene has CDR1 SNHLY and CDR2 FYNNEI. V was shortened by 0 bases and J by 4 bases, with 28 bases between the two germline ends. The CDR3 runs 20 residues. The CDR3 DNA sequence: TGTGCCAGCAGTGAAGCGAGAGGGCGGGACGGAAGAGGATCTGGTTACGAGCAGTACTTC. This sequence encodes CASSEARGRDGRGSGYEQYF.

The chain couples TRBV29-1 to TRBJ2-2, with D hard to call. Trimming took 3 bases from V and 0 from J, leaving 5 bases between them. The CDR3 totals 13 residues. Germline loops: CDR1 SQVTM, CDR2 ANQGSEA. CDR3: CSVDTPNTGELFF. CDR3 DNA sequence: TGCAGCGTTGATACTCCGAACACCGGGGAGCTGTTTTTT.

This sequence joins TRBV4-2 and TRBJ1-3, with D perhaps matching TRBD1 (5 bases). The CDR3 length is 14 residues. The germline V gene encodes CDR1 LGHNA and CDR2 YNFKEQ. V lost 1 base and J lost 1, with 5 bases in between. Written as DNA, the CDR3 is TGTGCCAGCAGCCAAGCAGGGTCTGGAAACACCATATATTTT. Its translation: CASSQAGSGNTIYF.

V and J are TRBV30 and TRBJ1-4; TRBD1 aligns across 11 bases. V dropped 7 bases and J dropped 7; count of bases not matched to a gene: 11. Germline V gene data show CDR1 as GTSNPN and CDR2 as SVGIG (reference sequence). The CDR3 has 15 amino acids. The CDR3 DNA is TGTGCCTTCCACCCGGGACAGGGGGGTGGTGAAAAACTGTTTTTT. Its translation: CAFHPGQGGGEKLFF.

V gene TRBV20-1 combines with J gene TRBJ2-1; D possibly uses TRBD1 or TRBD2 (5 bases each). CDR3 length equals 11 residues. V was clipped by 3 bases and J by 5 bases, with 5 bases between them. The V gene's germline CDR1 is DFQATT and CDR2 SNEGSKA (reference sequence). For the CDR3, the DNA is TGCAGTGCTAGGGGGGACAATGAGCAGTTCTTC. Amino acids: CSARGDNEQFF.

The gene calls are TRBV6-6 and TRBJ1-5; D remains unclear. The CDR3 loop spans 13 amino acids. V lost 5 bases, J lost 6 bases, and 11 bases lay in between. Germline V gene sequence: CDR1 MNHNY, CDR2 SVGAGI (reference sequence). In DNA, the CDR3 is TGTGCCAGCAGTAGTTGGTCGGGTCAGCCCCAGCATTTT. Its protein is CASSSWSGQPQHF.

V is TRBV6-7 and J is TRBJ2-5; 7 bases align to TRBD2. TRBV6-7 falls under the ORF class, with uncertain function. V gave up 5 bases and J gave up 1 base; unmatched junction bases: 7. The CDR3 has 15 residues. The CDR3, as DNA: TGTGCCAGCAGTCGGCCATCTAGCGGCCAAGAGACCCAGTACTTC. Protein product: CASSRPSSGQETQYF.

The chain couples TRBV5-1 to TRBJ2-1; D might be TRBD1 (5 bases). The CDR3 sequence is 12 residues long. V shed 4 bases and J shed 9 bases, with 11 bases lying between them. Germline CDR1 reads SGHRS; CDR2 reads YFSETQ. CDR3 loop: CASSTSGIEQFF. DNA for the CDR3: TGCGCCAGCAGCACCTCAGGGATTGAGCAGTTCTTC.

The rearrangement uses TRBV6-5 and TRBJ1-6; D gene unclear. V lost 2 bases to trimming and J lost 7 bases, with 3 bases between them. The CDR3 runs 12 residues. Germline V lookup: CDR1 MNHEY, CDR2 SVGAGI. The CDR3: CASSYLNSPLHF. The CDR3 DNA follows: TGTGCCAGCAGTTACCTCAATTCACCCCTCCACTTT.

The rearrangement links TRBV7-3 to TRBJ2-2, with 7 bases matching TRBD2. CDR3 length: 17 residues. CDR1 and CDR2 from the germline V gene are SGHTA and FQGTGA. The ends lost 5 bases at V and 6 bases at J; junction bases unmatched: 15. The chain's CDR3 is CASSPGRGLAGAGELFF. Here the CDR3 DNA reads TGTGCCAGCAGCCCCGGCCGTGGGCTGGCGGGAGCCGGGGAGCTGTTTTTT.

V gene TRBV4-3 combines with J gene TRBJ2-5; tentative D call: TRBD1 (5 bases). The CDR3 totals 13 residues. CDR1 is LGHNA and CDR2 is YSLEER in the germline V gene. V dropped 0 bases and J dropped 3 bases, with 5 bases sitting between them. The CDR3 bases are TGCGCCAGCAGCCAAGACAGGGAAGAGACCCAGTACTTC. Translating gives CASSQDREETQYF.

This sequence joins TRBV7-6 and TRBJ2-7; either TRBD1 or TRBD2 may supply D (6 bases each). Germline CDR1 SGHVS, CDR2 FNYEAQ. There are 17 residues in the CDR3. V was shortened by 5 bases and J by 0 bases, with 20 bases between the two germline ends. CDR3 nucleotides: TGTGCCAGCAGCCAAACCCACCGGGGGCCGATCTCCTACGAGCAGTACTTC. It is translated as CASSQTHRGPISYEQYF.

The V gene is TRBV29-1, the J gene TRBJ2-5, with 11 bases fitting TRBD2. Germline values: CDR1 SQVTM, CDR2 ANQGSEA. The CDR3 sequence is 19 residues long. Germline trimming cut 3 bases from V and 0 bases from J; bases unmatched to any gene: 15. CDR3 sequence: CSVEGRLAGGPTYQETQYF. The CDR3 coding sequence is TGCAGCGTTGAGGGCCGGCTAGCGGGAGGCCCAACGTACCAAGAGACCCAGTACTTC.

The CDR3: CASSSTYGDPGANVLTF. Written as DNA, the CDR3 is TGTGCCAGCAGTTCCACTTATGGGGACCCTGGGGCCAACGTCCTGACTTTC. V is TRBV11-3 and J is TRBJ2-6; D is perhaps TRBD1 or TRBD2 (5 bases each). Germline V gene sequence: CDR1 SGHNT, CDR2 YENEEA. V was pared by 6 bases and J by 2 bases, with 17 bases between. The CDR3 spans 17 residues.

The V gene is TRBV6-5, the J gene TRBJ1-6; a weak D match, TRBD1 (5 bases). Germline CDR1 MNHEY, CDR2 SVGAGI. The CDR3 length is 14 residues. V lost 5 bases and J lost 9, with 14 bases in between. The CDR3 DNA sequence: TGTGCCAGCAGTCCCGGGACGAACAGTTCACCCCTCCACTTT. Translating gives CASSPGTNSSPLHF.

This clone came up once. The chain recombines TRBV7-2 with TRBJ1-3; the match to TRBD1 covers 7 bases. CDR3 length: 15 amino acids. The J segment lost 4 bases and the V segment lost 2 bases, leaving 5 bases of the junction unmatched. Germline V gene lookup returns CDR1 SGHTA and CDR2 FQGNSA. The CDR3 nucleotides read TGTGCCAGCAGCTTAAAGGGGACAGAAGGAAACACCATATATTTT. Protein product: CASSLKGTEGNTIYF.

The chain has TRBV6-5 and TRBJ2-1; D is possibly TRBD2 (6 bases). The germline V and J ends were trimmed by 5 bases and 2 bases, with 10 bases remaining between them. CDR1 and CDR2 from the germline V gene are MNHEY and SVGAGI. The CDR3 is 14 residues long. CDR3 coding DNA: TGTGCCAGCAGTCGGGAGATGGCCTACAATGAGCAGTTCTTC. Its protein product is CASSREMAYNEQFF.

Points on this clone: The DNA is left out, because the CDR3 cannot be placed on it with certainty; the CDR3 is given as TCRdb lists it. The chain employs TRBV5-4 and TRBJ2-2; the table's TRBD2 call for D was not verified on the DNA. Looked up from germline, CDR1 is SGHNT and CDR2 is YYREEE (reference sequence). The CDR3 numbers 13 amino acids, ends counted. The CDR3 loop reads CASSSLRAGELFF.

The count of this clone is one. The genes are TRBV7-3 and TRBJ2-3; 7 nucleotides line up with TRBD2. CDR1 SGHTA and CDR2 FQGTGA come from the germline V gene. J lost 2 bases, V lost 2 bases, and 4 bases had no gene match. This CDR3 has 15 amino acids. This CDR3 is CASSLLGTTTDTQYF. CDR3 DNA sequence: TGTGCCAGCAGCTTACTAGGGACTACCACAGATACGCAGTATTTT.

The CDR3 coding sequence is TGTGCCAGCAGCTTCTATGGAGGTGGACAAGAGACCCAGTACTTC. As protein: CASSFYGGGQETQYF. The rearrangement links TRBV11-1 to TRBJ2-5; a possible D gene is TRBD2 (5 bases). Trimming removed 3 bases from V and 2 bases from J, with 13 bases in between. The CDR3 sequence is 15 residues long. Germline V gene data show CDR1 as SGHAT and CDR2 as FQDESV (reference sequence).

The chain is built from TRBV5-1 and TRBJ2-3; D is unclear. The germline V gene has CDR1 SGHRS and CDR2 YFSETQ. Trimming left V 0 bases short and J 2 bases short, with 10 bases between. This CDR3 contains 15 residues. The CDR3, as DNA: TGCGCCAGCAGCTTGGTACCTAGAAACACAGATACGCAGTATTTT. Protein sequence: CASSLVPRNTDTQYF.

The chain recombines TRBV6-1 with TRBJ2-1, with 7 positions matching TRBD2. Germline CDR1 is MNHNS and CDR2 is SASEGT. The CDR3 covers 13 residues. Trimming at V came to 6 bases and at J to 5 bases, leaving 4 bases not matched to a gene. This CDR3 is CASRMGLNNEQFF. Here the CDR3 DNA reads TGTGCCAGCAGGATGGGACTAAACAATGAGCAGTTCTTC.

This chain connects TRBV18 to TRBJ2-7; perhaps TRBD1 as D (5 bases). V was clipped by 5 bases and J by 1 base, with 9 bases between them. Per germline, CDR1 KGHSH and CDR2 LQKENI. CDR3 length equals 13 residues. CDR3 nucleotides: TGTGCCAGCTCAGAGACAGCGTCCTACGAGCAGTACTTC. Translated, it gives CASSETASYEQYF.

The chain employs TRBV7-2 and TRBJ2-5; 11 nucleotides line up with TRBD1. The length of the CDR3 is 15 residues. J was trimmed by 3 bases and V by 5 bases; bases with no gene match: 5. Germline V gene sequence: CDR1 SGHTA, CDR2 FQGNSA. Here the CDR3 DNA reads TGTGCCAGCAGCCAGGGGACAGGGGGAGAAGAGACCCAGTACTTC. Amino acid sequence: CASSQGTGGEETQYF.

This chain links TRBV7-3 with TRBJ2-1; D is undetermined. Trimming stripped 0 bases from V and 5 bases from J, with 5 bases between. Per germline, CDR1 SGHTA and CDR2 FQGTGA. This CDR3 comprises 13 residues. Here the CDR3 reads CASSLTVNNEQFF. The CDR3 bases are TGTGCCAGCAGCTTAACCGTTAACAATGAGCAGTTCTTC.